Shown below are 15 T cell receptor beta chains from a single sample sequenced in a study of blood T cell repertoires in COVID-19 (TCRdb year 2020). The receptor library was made with the immunoSEQ multiplex PCR assay. TCRdb holds this immuneACCESS table with in-frame rearrangements only. Some clones are missing; in checked studies, unresolved V genes explain under half, and the rest has no known cause. Present in this sample are 300,000 to 450,000 clones, 81% of which were seen just once. The ten top clones hold about 1% of the sample. Sequences were obtained from peripheral blood. The receptors come from a human donor with acute or convalescent COVID-19. The donor label of this sample is uncertain.

This clone was observed at least ten times. The rearrangement uses TRBV6-1 and TRBJ1-1, with D hard to call. V was trimmed by 0 bases and J by 11 bases, leaving 16 bases between them. CDR1 and CDR2 from the germline V gene are MNHNS and SASEGT. CDR3 length: 14 residues. The CDR3 spells CASSEARTPRSAFF. The CDR3 nucleotides read TGTGCCAGCAGTGAAGCGCGGACTCCACGATCGGCTTTCTTT.

In this sample, this clone turned up once. V gene TRBV5-4 combines with J gene TRBJ2-1; 10 bases are a match to TRBD2. From germline, CDR1 is SGHNT and CDR2 YYREEE (reference sequence). Unmatched junction bases numbered 9, after V lost 4 bases and J lost 2 bases. The CDR3 spans 17 residues. The CDR3 spells CASSPNGAGGTYNEQFF. In DNA form, the CDR3 reads TGTGCCAGCAGCCCGAATGGAGCGGGGGGGACCTACAATGAGCAGTTCTTC.

V gene TRBV3-1 (or the pseudogene TRBV3-2) combines with J gene TRBJ2-7, with TRBD1 as a possible D gene (6 bases). The germline V gene has CDR1 LGHDT and CDR2 YNNKEL (reference sequence). Trimming stripped 3 bases from V and 3 bases from J, with 15 bases between. CDR3 length: 15 amino acids. Here the CDR3 reads CASSHPGTPNYEQYF. The CDR3 region has the DNA TGTGCCAGCAGCCACCCCGGGACACCAAACTACGAGCAGTACTTC.

The rearrangement joins TRBV15 to TRBJ1-2; no firm D call. V lost 5 bases and J 8 bases, leaving 21 bases between the germline ends. The CDR3 sequence is 15 residues long. CDR1 and CDR2 from the germline V gene are LNHNV and YYDKDF (reference sequence). The chain's CDR3 is CATSSLSENLRGYTF. The CDR3 DNA sequence: TGTGCCACCAGCTCCTTGAGCGAGAACCTGAGGGGCTACACCTTC.

The chain carries TRBV6-5 and TRBJ2-5; 7 positions agree with TRBD1. Unmatched junction bases numbered 7, after V lost 6 bases and J lost 3 bases. Looked up from germline, CDR1 is MNHEY and CDR2 is SVGAGI. The CDR3 is 14 residues long. The CDR3 loop is CASRQQGWEETQYF. In nucleotides, the CDR3 is TGTGCCAGCAGACAACAGGGGTGGGAAGAGACCCAGTACTTC.

The V and J genes are TRBV2 and TRBJ2-6; D is ambiguous. The CDR3 has 15 residues. Germline CDR1 and CDR2: SNHLY and FYNNEI. Deletions cut 8 bases from V and 0 bases from J, with 11 bases between. The chain's CDR3 is CASLTFNSGANVLTF. In DNA form, the CDR3 reads TGTGCCAGCCTGACATTTAACTCTGGGGCCAACGTCCTGACTTTC.

This chain uses TRBV11-2 with TRBJ1-2; TRBD1 might be the D (5 bases). The germline gives CDR1 SGHAT, CDR2 FQNNGV. Trimming pared 0 bases from V and 5 bases from J, leaving 10 bases between. The CDR3 extends over 14 amino acids. CDR3 in DNA: TGTGCCAGCAGCTTAGAGGTGCGACAGTATGGCTACACCTTC. This sequence encodes CASSLEVRQYGYTF.

V is TRBV3-1 (or the pseudogene TRBV3-2) and J is TRBJ1-1; tentative D call: TRBD1 (5 bases). V was clipped by 3 bases and J by 6 bases, with 8 bases between them. The CDR3 runs to 12 residues. CDR1 and CDR2 (germline): LGHDT, YNNKEL (reference sequence). The CDR3 coding sequence is TGTGCCAGCAGCCAGGAGACAGCTGAAGCTTTCTTT. It translates to CASSQETAEAFF.

This clone was counted once. The rearrangement joins TRBV28 to TRBJ2-5; D may be TRBD2 (7 bases). The CDR3 loop spans 16 amino acids. Trimming left V 3 bases short and J 6 bases short, with 20 bases between. Germline V gene sequence: CDR1 MDHEN, CDR2 SYDVKM. The CDR3 DNA sequence: TGTGCCAGCAGTTTGCTACTAGCGCGGGGGCAACAGACCCAGTACTTC. Translation gives CASSLLLARGQQTQYF.

DNA of the CDR3: TGTGCCAGCAGCTCGGGGACAGCGAACAATGAGCAGTTCTTC. Translating gives CASSSGTANNEQFF. The chain employs TRBV5-8 and TRBJ2-1; 7 nucleotides line up with TRBD1. CDR1 and CDR2 from the germline V gene are SGHTS and YDEGEE. The CDR3 is 14 residues long. V dropped 3 bases and J dropped 5; count of bases not matched to a gene: 5.

This chain links TRBV30 with TRBJ1-6; D is unclear. CDR3 size: 14 residues. From germline, CDR1 is GTSNPN and CDR2 SVGIG (reference sequence). Deletions cut 0 bases from V and 7 bases from J, with 10 bases between. The CDR3 here is CAWSVLHRNSPLHF. The DNA of the CDR3 is TGTGCCTGGAGTGTACTCCACCGGAATTCACCCCTCCACTTT.

The V gene is TRBV5-1, the J gene TRBJ2-3, with D perhaps TRBD2 (6 bases). Trimming shortened V by 6 bases and J by 1 base, and 9 bases separated the two germline ends. CDR3 length: 13 residues. Germline CDR1 SGHRS, CDR2 YFSETQ. The CDR3 loop is CASKASGTDTQYF. In DNA, the CDR3 is TGCGCCAGCAAGGCTAGCGGCACAGATACGCAGTATTTT.

V gene TRBV7-9 combines with J gene TRBJ2-1; 9 bases align to TRBD1. The CDR3 extends over 15 amino acids. V was clipped by 5 bases and J by 5 bases; unmatched bases: 7. Germline values: CDR1 SEHNR, CDR2 FQNEAQ (reference sequence). The chain's CDR3 is CASSAGTGRNNEQFF. The CDR3 DNA follows: TGTGCCAGCAGCGCCGGGACAGGGAGGAACAATGAGCAGTTCTTC.

V and J are TRBV2 and TRBJ1-2, with D perhaps matching TRBD1 (6 bases). Trimming pared 1 base from V and 6 bases from J, leaving 9 bases between. CDR1 SNHLY and CDR2 FYNNEI come from the germline V gene. The CDR3 totals 13 residues. DNA for the CDR3: TGTGCCAGCAGTGAAGACAGGGTGAATGGCTACACCTTC. Protein product: CASSEDRVNGYTF.

The V and J genes are TRBV2 and TRBJ2-7; D may be TRBD1 (5 bases). Trimming removed 4 bases from V and 6 bases from J, with 10 bases in between. The V gene's germline CDR1 is SNHLY and CDR2 FYNNEI. The CDR3 extends over 12 amino acids. The CDR3 DNA is TGTGCCAGCAGTGGTGTAGGGGCCGAGCAGTACTTC. Amino acid sequence: CASSGVGAEQYF.